This TCR beta chain was observed in a study of blood T cell repertoires in COVID-19. For the study at large: COVID-19 samples collected from the United States, Italy and Spain covered acute and convalescent phases. In each case, the material was cDNA or gDNA derived from T cells, B-cell-depleted T cells, or PBMCs.

The CDR3 spans 15 residues. CDR1 and CDR2 from the germline V gene are SGHAT and FQNNGV. The junction had 8 bases not matched to a gene; V was cut back by 5 bases and J by 3 bases. Original methodology: Amplified reference gene primers provided the basis for estimating nucleated cell counts. Assay used: immunoSEQ multiplex PCR; TCRdb lists only in-frame clones, some missing. V and J calls plus clone size are reproduced from that table; the DNA served to infer D and trimming. The sample contains more than 200,000 clones, over 70% of which appear only once. This chain uses TRBV11-2 with TRBJ2-7, with TRBD2 identical over 9 bases. The clonotype originates from a man aged 35-49 years with active or convalescent COVID-19. The specimen was peripheral blood. The CDR3 region is CASSPLLAGIYEQYF. CDR3 DNA: TGTGCCAGCAGCCCCTTACTAGCGGGCATCTACGAGCAGTACTTC.